This T cell receptor (beta chain) emerged from a study of long-term antiretroviral therapy in people with HIV. At the level of the study: First collections came about a decade before the 2015 immediate-ART recommendation.

At survey level, the immunoSEQ assay was run in its v3.0 version. Researchers set sequencing to target about 40,000-55,000 T-cell genomes per sample. Clones were sequenced by immunoSEQ multiplex PCR, and TCRdb holds only the in-frame ones, with some missing. Of over 15,000 clones in the sample, 75% to 85% were seen once. This material consisted of unsorted PBMCs, taken 0.3 years after starting antiretroviral therapy. This sequence was found in a man in his late teens or twenties with HIV.

As DNA, the CDR3 is TGCGCCAGCAGCCAAGTTCAGGGCGATCAGCCCCAGCATTTT. Translation: CASSQVQGDQPQHF. V and J are TRBV4-1 and TRBJ1-5; D possibly corresponds to TRBD1 (5 bases). The V gene lost 1 base and the J gene lost 5 bases, with 9 bases spanning the gap. Germline CDR1 reads MGHRA; CDR2 reads YSYEKL. The CDR3 runs to 14 residues.